One T cell receptor (beta chain) is described in this entry. Its antigen has not been determined. Base qualities are not recorded, but no much larger clone differs from it by a single base. These data come from a study of blood T cell repertoires in COVID-19 (dated by TCRdb to about 2020). With regard to the full study: Collaborator samples came from the United States, Italy and Spain and covered acute and convalescent phases of COVID-19. The prospective study material was composed of cDNA or gDNA derived from T cells, B-cell-depleted T cells, or PBMCs. Deeply sampled blood TCRbeta repertoires from subjects exposed to, actively infected with, or recovered from COVID-19 were included in the dataset. The repertoires were released in a freely available public database meant as a resource for research on the immune response to SARS-CoV-2. The samples were drawn from the first 160 participants of the ongoing ImmuneRACE study and from some 1,300 subjects provided by 6 global collaborators. A de-identified subject ID, COVID-19 status, age in years and sex were almost always included in the sample metadata. HLA class I and class II types, where available, came from metadata supplied by the sample provider rather than from assay-based typing. General conclusions and limits of the study: How much clinical and demographic metadata was included differed by source and by participant, and the metadata was provided uncurated.

TCRbeta CDR3 regions were amplified from genomic DNA using the immunoSEQ Assay, a bias-controlled multiplex PCR. The source study handled its data this way. The number of nucleated cells in each sample was estimated by amplification of reference gene primers within the assay. To quantify the absolute abundance of each unique TCRbeta CDR3 rearrangement, sequence reads were collapsed and filtered. Productive Simpson clonality was computed per sample as the square root of Simpson's diversity index over productive rearrangements. Drawn from immuneACCESS, this table holds only the in-frame rearrangements with V and J called that TCRdb kept. Clones are partly lost; checked studies trace under half to an unresolved V gene and leave the rest unexplained. The V and J calls and clone size are taken from that table; D and trimming were inferred from the DNA. The sample includes around 80,000 clones, with over 75% observed a single time. In total, the top ten clones hold approximately 12% of the sample.

Each collaborating institution followed its own protocols to collect whole blood in K2EDTA tubes. For TCRbeta analysis, collaborators shipped samples as frozen whole blood, isolated PBMCs, or DNA extracted from either of those sample types. From its cysteine to its phenylalanine, the CDR3 spans 14 amino acids. Of all the DNA, just the CDR3 is kept, 42 bases in frame from base 1. Reading the germline V gene gives CDR1 SGDLS and CDR2 YYNGEE. V is pruned by 2 bases and J by 8 bases, leaving 5 bases of the junction without a gene match. This receptor chain uses TRBV9 and TRBJ1-4; the central 8 bases match TRBD1. The sequenced sample was peripheral blood. The TCR was taken from an elderly man with acute or convalescent COVID-19. Here is the DNA: TGTGCCAGCAGCGTCGGGACAGGCCGGGAAAAACTGTTTTTT. Its coded protein is CASSVGTGREKLFF.